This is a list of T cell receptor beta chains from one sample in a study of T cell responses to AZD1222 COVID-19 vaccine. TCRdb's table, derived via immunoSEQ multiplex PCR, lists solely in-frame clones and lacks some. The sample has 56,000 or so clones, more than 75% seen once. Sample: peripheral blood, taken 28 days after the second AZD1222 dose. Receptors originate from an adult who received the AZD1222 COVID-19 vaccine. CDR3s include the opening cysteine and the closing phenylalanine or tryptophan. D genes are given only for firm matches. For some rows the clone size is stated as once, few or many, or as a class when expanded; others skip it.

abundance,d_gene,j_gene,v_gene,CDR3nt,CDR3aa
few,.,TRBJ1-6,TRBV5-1,TGCGCCAGCAGCGCCGAGAGCTCCTATAATTCACCCCTCCACTTT,CASSAESSYNSPLHF
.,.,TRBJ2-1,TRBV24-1,TGTGCCACCTCAGGGGCCATCAATGAGCAGTTCTTC,CATSGAINEQFF
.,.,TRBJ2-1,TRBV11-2,TGTGCCAGCAGCTTAGGAGGGGCCCTTAGGTTGGAGCAGTTCTTC,CASSLGGALRLEQFF
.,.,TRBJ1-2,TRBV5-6,TGTGCCAGCAGCCTCACCGGCCCCGGGGGCTACACCTTC,CASSLTGPGGYTF
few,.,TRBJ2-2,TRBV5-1,TGCGCCAGCAGCTGGGCCCAGGCAAACACCGGGGAGCTGTTTTTT,CASSWAQANTGELFF
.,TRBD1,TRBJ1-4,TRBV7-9,TGTGCCAGCCATGGCAGGGGGCATGAAAAACTGTTTTTT,CASHGRGHEKLFF
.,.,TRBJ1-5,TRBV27,TGTGCCAGCGTCGTCCTAGGGAGCAATCAGCCCCAGCATTTT,CASVVLGSNQPQHF
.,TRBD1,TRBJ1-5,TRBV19,TGTGCCAGTAGTAAGGGGCGGGACAGATTCCAGCCCCAGCATTTT,CASSKGRDRFQPQHF
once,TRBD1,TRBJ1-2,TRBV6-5,TGTGCCAGCAGTTCTGGGACAGGAATCTATGGCTACACCTTC,CASSSGTGIYGYTF
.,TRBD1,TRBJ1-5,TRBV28,TGTGCCAGCAGTAAGACAGGGGGCGGTCAGCCCCAGCATTTT,CASSKTGGGQPQHF
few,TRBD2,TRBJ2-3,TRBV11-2,TGTGCCAGCAGCTTCGAACTAGCGGGAGTCGGAGATACGCAGTATTTT,CASSFELAGVGDTQYF
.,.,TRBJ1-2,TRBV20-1,TGCAGTGCTAGTGCAGGGAATGGCTACACCTTC,CSASAGNGYTF
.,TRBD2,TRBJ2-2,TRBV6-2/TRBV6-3,TGTGCCAGCAGTTCTAAGCGGGAGGCCGGGGAGCTGTTTTTT,CASSSKREAGELFF
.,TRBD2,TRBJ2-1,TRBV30,TGTGCCTGGAGTCCCCCTAGCGGGAGTGTCCCGTACAATGAGCAGTTCTTC,CAWSPPSGSVPYNEQFF
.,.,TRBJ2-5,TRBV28,TGTGCCAGCAGTTTAGGCAGGTACCAAGAGACCCAGTACTTC,CASSLGRYQETQYF
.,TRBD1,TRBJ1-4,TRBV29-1,TGCAGCGTTGTGCGGACAGGGAATGAAAAACTGTTTTTT,CSVVRTGNEKLFF
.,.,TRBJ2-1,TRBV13,TGTGCCAGCAGCCCATATACCGGACTGTCCGGGGGTGAGCAGTTCTTC,CASSPYTGLSGGEQFF
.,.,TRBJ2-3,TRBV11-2,TGTGCCAGCAGCTCGATACAGAAGGGACAGCAGTATTTT,CASSSIQKGQQYF
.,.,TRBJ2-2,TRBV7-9,TGTGCCAGCAGCTTGGGAAAGAACACCGGGGAGCTGTTTTTT,CASSLGKNTGELFF
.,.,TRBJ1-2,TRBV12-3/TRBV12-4,TGTGCCAGCAGTTCAGGGGATGGCTACACCTTC,CASSSGDGYTF